This T cell receptor (beta chain) appears in the sequencing data of a study of vaccination effects on CD4 cells after COVID-19. Study-wide context: Post-vaccine samples followed the second dose by a median of 72 days.

CDR1 is SGHRS and CDR2 is YFSETQ in the germline V gene. The V gene lost 4 bases and the J gene lost 4 bases, with 17 bases spanning the gap. CDR3 size: 16 residues. The repertoire was sequenced with immunoSEQ multiplex PCR; TCRdb's copy has only in-frame clones and lacks some. The data hold about 31,000 clones, with approximately 60% observed a single time. Study-wide findings and caveats: Convalescent patients in the study were few, and early post-infection timepoints were absent.

As to this clone: Its antigen is not known.

Expansion with viral peptide pools was applied to antigen-specific CD4+ T cells by the ViraFEST assay prior to sequencing. CD4+ T cells were isolated after 10 days of culture. As their vaccination, participants received two doses of either BNT162b2 or mRNA-1273. People in the vaccine group had not been infected with SARS-CoV-2 before, and their nucleocapsid antibodies were negative. The chain employs TRBV5-1 and TRBJ1-4; D unclear. This specimen consisted of CD4+ T cells from PBMCs cultured with SARS-CoV-2 spike peptides, obtained after COVID-19 vaccination. The TCR originated in a human donor who received a COVID-19 vaccine. The CDR3 spells CASSLEFRQVNEKLFF. In DNA form, the CDR3 reads TGCGCCAGCAGCCTGGAGTTTCGCCAGGTTAATGAAAAACTGTTTTTT.